This T cell receptor (beta chain) emerged from a study of PD-L1 blockade in urothelial cancer. Study in general: The year 2014 saw patients start atezolizumab, 1,200 mg intravenously every 3 weeks. Males with bladder-origin urothelial cancer constituted about 85% of the roughly 29 patients. Patients arrived having already received 0 to 3 prior chemotherapy regimens.

Trimming removed 0 bases from V and 9 bases from J, with 11 bases in between. Per the germline V gene, CDR1 is MNHEY and CDR2 is SVGAGI. The CDR3 has 13 residues. Sequencing used immunoSEQ multiplex PCR; TCRdb keeps in-frame clones, though not all of them. The profile shows tens of thousands of clones, around 81% of them singletons. Specified time point: pretreatment peripheral blood. For each patient, 1 to 8 samples were obtained, pretreatment and on-treatment. The sequence was collected from a man between 35 and 55 years old with urothelial cancer. J is TRBJ1-1 and V is TRBV6-5; a possible D gene is TRBD1 (6 bases). Sequenced material: PBMCs, taken around atezolizumab (anti-PD-L1) treatment. For the CDR3, the DNA is TGTGCCAGCAGTTACTCGAGACAGGCCCAAGCTTTCTTT. Translated: CASSYSRQAQAFF.